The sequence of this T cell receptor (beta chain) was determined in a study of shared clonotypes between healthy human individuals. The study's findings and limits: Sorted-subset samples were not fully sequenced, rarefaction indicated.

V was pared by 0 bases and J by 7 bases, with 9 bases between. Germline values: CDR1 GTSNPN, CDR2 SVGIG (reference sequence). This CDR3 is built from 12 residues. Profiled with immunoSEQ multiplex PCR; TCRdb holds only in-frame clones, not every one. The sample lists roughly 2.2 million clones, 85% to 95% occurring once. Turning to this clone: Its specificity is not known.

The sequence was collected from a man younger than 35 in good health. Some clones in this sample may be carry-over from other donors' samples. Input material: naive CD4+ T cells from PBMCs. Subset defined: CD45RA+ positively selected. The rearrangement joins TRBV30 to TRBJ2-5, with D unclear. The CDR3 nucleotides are TGTGCCTGGAGTGTATCAGTAGCGACCCAGTACTTC. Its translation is CAWSVSVATQYF.